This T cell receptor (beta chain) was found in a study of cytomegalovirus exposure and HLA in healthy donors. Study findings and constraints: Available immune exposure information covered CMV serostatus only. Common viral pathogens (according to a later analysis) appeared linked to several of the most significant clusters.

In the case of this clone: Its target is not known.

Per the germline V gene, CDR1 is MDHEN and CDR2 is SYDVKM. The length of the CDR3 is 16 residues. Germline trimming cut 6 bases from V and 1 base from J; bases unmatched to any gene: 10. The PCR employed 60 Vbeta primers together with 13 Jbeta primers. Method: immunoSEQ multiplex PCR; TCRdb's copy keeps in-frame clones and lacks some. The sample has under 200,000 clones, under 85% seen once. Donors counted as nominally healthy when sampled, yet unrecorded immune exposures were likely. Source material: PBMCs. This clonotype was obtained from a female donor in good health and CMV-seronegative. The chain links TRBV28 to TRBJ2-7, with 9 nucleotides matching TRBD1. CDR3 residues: CASSPPGQGRSYEQYF. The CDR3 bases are TGTGCCAGCAGCCCACCCGGACAGGGGCGGTCCTACGAGCAGTACTTC. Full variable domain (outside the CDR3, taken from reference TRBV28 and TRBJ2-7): DVKVTQSSRYLVKRTGEKVFLECVQDMDHENMFWYRQDPGLGLRLIYFSYDVKMKEKGDIPEGYSVSREKKERFSLILESASTNQTSMYLCASSPPGQGRSYEQYFGPGTRLTVT.